This entry concerns a single T cell receptor (beta chain). Its antigen remains unknown. A read error may explain this, as a much larger clone is one base away. These data originate in a study of tumor and adjacent non-tumor tissue in lung cancer. Findings of the study overall: Normal lung showed higher cumulative top 100 clone frequency than tumor.

A modified ARM-PCR protocol with three rounds of nested PCR amplified TCRbeta. TCRdb re-called the multiplex PCR reads through MiXCR, storing one row per CDR3 protein. The sample consists of under 150,000 distinct CDR3 sequences, around 60% of them appearing once. CDR1 MNHEY and CDR2 SVGAGI come from the germline V gene. The length of the CDR3 is 17 residues. This sample's RNA came from whole unsorted tissue. V usage is TRBV6-5 and J usage is TRBJ2-1; D unresolved. This TCR derives from a man in his 60s with small cell lung cancer. The sequenced material came from lung tumor tissue. The CDR3 sequence is CASSYSTNFPSDNEQFF. CDR3 nucleotides: TGTGCCAGCAGTTACTCCACCAACTTCCCCTCCGACAATGAGCAGTTCTTC.